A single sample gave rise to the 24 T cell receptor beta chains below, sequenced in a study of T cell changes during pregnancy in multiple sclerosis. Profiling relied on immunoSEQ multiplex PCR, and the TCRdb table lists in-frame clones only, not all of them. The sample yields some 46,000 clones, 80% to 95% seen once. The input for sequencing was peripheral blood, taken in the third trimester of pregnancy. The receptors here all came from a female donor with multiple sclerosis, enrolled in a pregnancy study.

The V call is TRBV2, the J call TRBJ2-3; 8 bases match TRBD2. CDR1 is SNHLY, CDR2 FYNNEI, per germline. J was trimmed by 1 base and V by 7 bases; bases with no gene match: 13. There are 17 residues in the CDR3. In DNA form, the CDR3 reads TGTGCCAGCAATTCCATACGGCTAGCGGGCCGCACAGATACGCAGTATTTT. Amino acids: CASNSIRLAGRTDTQYF.

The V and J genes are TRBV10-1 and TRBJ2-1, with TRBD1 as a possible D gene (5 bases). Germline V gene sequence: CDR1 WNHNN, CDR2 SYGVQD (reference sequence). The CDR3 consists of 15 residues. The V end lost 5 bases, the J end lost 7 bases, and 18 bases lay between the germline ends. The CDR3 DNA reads TGCGCCAGCAGTCCTGGGGCACCCGAGCTGAATGAGCAGTTCTTC. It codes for CASSPGAPELNEQFF.

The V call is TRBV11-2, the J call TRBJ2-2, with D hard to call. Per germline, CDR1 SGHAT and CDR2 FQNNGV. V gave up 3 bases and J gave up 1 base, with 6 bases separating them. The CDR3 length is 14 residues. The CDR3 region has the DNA TGTGCCAGCAGCTTGCTTAGGAACACCGGGGAGCTGTTTTTT. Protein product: CASSLLRNTGELFF.

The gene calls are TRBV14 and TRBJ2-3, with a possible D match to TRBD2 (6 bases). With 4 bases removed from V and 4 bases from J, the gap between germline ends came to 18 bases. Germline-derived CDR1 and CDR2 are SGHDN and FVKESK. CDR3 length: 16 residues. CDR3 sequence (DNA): TGTGCCAGCAGCCCATTCGGGGGAGTCGAGTCAGATACGCAGTATTTT. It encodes CASSPFGGVESDTQYF.

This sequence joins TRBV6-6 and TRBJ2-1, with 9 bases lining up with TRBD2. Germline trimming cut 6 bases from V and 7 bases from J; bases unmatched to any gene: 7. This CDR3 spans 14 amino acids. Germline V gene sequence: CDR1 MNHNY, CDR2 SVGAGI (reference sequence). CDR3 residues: CASSSNSGRNEQFF. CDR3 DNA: TGTGCCAGCAGCTCCAATAGCGGGAGAAATGAGCAGTTCTTC.

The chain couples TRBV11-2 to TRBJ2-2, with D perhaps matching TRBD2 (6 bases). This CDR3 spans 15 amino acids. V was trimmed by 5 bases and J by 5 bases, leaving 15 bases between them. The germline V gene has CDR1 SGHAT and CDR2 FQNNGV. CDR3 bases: TGTGCCAGCAGCATCGGGACTCATGGGACCGGGGAGCTGTTTTTT. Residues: CASSIGTHGTGELFF.

CDR3 sequence (DNA): TGCAGCCACCCCGGGACAGGGGTGGTCCAAGAGACCCAGTACTTC. It specifies CSHPGTGVVQETQYF. The chain joins TRBV29-1 to TRBJ2-5, with 10 nucleotides matching TRBD1. The V and J ends lost 8 bases and 1 base, in that order; junction bases with no gene match: 10. The germline CDR1 and CDR2 sequences are SQVTM and ANQGSEA. The CDR3 sequence is 15 residues long. The variable domain in full, completed from reference TRBV29-1 and TRBJ2-5, reads SAVISQKPSRDICQRGTSLTIQCQVDSQVTMMFWYRQQPGQSLTLIATANQGSEATYESGFVIDKFPISRPNLTFSTLTVSNMSPEDSSIYLCSHPGTGVVQETQYFGPGTRLLVL.

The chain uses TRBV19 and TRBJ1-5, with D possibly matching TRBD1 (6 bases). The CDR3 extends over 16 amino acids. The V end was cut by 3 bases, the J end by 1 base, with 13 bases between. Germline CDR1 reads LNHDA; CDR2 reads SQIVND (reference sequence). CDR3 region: CASSIKQGNSNQPQHF. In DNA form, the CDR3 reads TGTGCCAGTAGTATCAAACAGGGAAACAGCAATCAGCCCCAGCATTTT.

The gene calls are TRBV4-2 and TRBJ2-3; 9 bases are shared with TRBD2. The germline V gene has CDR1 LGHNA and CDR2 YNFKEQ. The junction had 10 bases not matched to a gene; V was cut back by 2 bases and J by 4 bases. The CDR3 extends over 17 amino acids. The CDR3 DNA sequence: TGTGCCAGCAGCCAATCGGGGGGCAGCGGGGGGCCAGATACGCAGTATTTT. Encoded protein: CASSQSGGSGGPDTQYF.

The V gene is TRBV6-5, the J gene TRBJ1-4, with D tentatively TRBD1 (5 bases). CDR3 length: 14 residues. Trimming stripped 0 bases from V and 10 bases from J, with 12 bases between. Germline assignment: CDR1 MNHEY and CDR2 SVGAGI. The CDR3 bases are TGTGCCAGCAGTTACTCGATGGACGGGGGAAAACTGTTTTTT. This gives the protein CASSYSMDGGKLFF.

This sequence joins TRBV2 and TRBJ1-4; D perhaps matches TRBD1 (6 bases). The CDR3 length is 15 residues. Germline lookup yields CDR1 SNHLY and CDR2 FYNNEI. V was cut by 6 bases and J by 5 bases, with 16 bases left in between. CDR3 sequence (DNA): TGTGCCAGCAGGGGGAAACAGGGCAACAATGAAAAACTGTTTTTT. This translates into CASRGKQGNNEKLFF. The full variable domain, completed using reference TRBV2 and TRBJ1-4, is EPEVTQTPSHQVTQMGQEVILRCVPISNHLYFYWYRQILGQKVEFLVSFYNNEISEKSEIFDDQFSVERPDGSNFTLKIRSTKLEDSAMYFCASRGKQGNNEKLFFGSGTQLSVL.

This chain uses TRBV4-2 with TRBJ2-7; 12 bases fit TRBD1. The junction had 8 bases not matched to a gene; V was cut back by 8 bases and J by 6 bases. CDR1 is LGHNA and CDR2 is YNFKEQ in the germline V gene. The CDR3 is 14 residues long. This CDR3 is CASGTGTGGFEQYF. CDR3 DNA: TGTGCCAGCGGTACCGGGACAGGGGGCTTCGAGCAGTACTTC.

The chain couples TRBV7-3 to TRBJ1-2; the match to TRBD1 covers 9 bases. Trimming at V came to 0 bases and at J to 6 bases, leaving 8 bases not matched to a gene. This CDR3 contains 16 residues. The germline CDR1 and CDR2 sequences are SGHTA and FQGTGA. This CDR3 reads CASSLTRDRAHHGYTF. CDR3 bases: TGTGCCAGCAGCTTAACGCGGGACAGGGCTCATCATGGCTACACCTTC.

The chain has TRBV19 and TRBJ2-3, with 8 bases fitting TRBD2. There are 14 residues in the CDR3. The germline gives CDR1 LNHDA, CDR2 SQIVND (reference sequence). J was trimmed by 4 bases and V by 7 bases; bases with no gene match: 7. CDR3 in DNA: TGTGCCAGTAATCCGGGGGGGAGAGCAGATACGCAGTATTTT. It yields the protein CASNPGGRADTQYF.

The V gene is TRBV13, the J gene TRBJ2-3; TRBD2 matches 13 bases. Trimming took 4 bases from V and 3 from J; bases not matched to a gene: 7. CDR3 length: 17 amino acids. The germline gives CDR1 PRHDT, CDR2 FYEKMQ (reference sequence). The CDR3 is CASSSLAGGPATDTQYF. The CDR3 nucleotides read TGTGCCAGCAGCTCACTAGCGGGAGGGCCGGCAACAGATACGCAGTATTTT.

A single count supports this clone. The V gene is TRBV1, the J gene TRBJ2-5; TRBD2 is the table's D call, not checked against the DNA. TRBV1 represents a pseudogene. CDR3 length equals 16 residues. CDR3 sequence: CASSQEKGLAEETQYF. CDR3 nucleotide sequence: TGCGCCAGCAGCCAAGAGAAAGGACTAGCCGAGGAGACCCAGTACTTC.

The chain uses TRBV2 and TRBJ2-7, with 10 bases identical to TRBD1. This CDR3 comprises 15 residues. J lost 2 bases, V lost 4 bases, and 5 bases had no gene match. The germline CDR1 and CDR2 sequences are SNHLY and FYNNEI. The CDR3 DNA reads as TGTGCCAGCAGTGGGCGGACAGGGGGGGCCTACGAGCAGTACTTC. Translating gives CASSGRTGGAYEQYF.

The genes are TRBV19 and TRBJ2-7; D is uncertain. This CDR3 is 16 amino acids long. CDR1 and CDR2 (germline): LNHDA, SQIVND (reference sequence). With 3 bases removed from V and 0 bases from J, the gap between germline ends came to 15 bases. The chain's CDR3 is CASSISGQASSYEQYF. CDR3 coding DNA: TGTGCCAGTAGTATTAGTGGGCAGGCGAGCTCCTACGAGCAGTACTTC.

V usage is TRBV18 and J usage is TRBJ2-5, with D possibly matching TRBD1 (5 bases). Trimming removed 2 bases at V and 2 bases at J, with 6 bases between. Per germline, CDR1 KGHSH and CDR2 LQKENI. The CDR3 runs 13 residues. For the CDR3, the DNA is TGTGCCAGCTCACCAACAGGACAAGAGACCCAGTACTTC. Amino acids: CASSPTGQETQYF.

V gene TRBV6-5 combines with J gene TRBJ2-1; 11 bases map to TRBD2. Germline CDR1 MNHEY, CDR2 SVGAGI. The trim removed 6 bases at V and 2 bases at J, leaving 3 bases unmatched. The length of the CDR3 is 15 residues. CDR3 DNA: TGTGCCAGCAGCCCACTAGCGGGAGCCTACAATGAGCAGTTCTTC. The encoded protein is CASSPLAGAYNEQFF.

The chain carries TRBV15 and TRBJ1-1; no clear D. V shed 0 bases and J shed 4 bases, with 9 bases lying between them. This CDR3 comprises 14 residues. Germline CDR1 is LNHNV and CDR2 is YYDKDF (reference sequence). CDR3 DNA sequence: TGTGCCACCAGCAGAGAGACTAGCGGCACTGAAGCTTTCTTT. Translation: CATSRETSGTEAFF.

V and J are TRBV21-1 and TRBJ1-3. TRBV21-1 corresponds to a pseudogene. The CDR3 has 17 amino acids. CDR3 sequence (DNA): TGTGCCAGCAGCCCGGCGGCGTTGGCCTTAACTGGAAACACCATATATTTT. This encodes CASSPAALALTGNTIYF.

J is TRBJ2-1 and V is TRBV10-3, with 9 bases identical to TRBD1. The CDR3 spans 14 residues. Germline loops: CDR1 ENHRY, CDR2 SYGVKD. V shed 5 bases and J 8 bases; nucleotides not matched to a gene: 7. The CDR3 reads CAISSYRGQDEQFF. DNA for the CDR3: TGTGCCATCAGTTCTTACAGGGGGCAGGATGAGCAGTTCTTC.

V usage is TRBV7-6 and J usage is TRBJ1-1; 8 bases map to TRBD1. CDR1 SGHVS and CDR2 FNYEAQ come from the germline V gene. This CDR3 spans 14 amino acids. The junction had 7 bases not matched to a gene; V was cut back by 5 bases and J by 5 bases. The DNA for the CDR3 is TGTGCCAGCAGCCAGGACAGGGCGGGAACTGAAGCTTTCTTT. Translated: CASSQDRAGTEAFF.